This TCR beta chain was recorded in a study of blood T cell repertoires in COVID-19 (dated by TCRdb to the early 2020s). With respect to the entire study: The collaborator samples originated in the United States, Italy and Spain and spanned the acute and convalescent phases of COVID-19. A de-identified subject ID, COVID-19 status, age in years and sex were almost always included in the sample metadata. Subjects who had been exposed to COVID-19, were actively infected with it, or had recovered from it provided the deeply sampled blood TCRbeta repertoires that made up the dataset. Samples came from the ongoing ImmuneRACE study (first 160 participants) plus 1,254 subjects from 6 global collaborators. The material from the prospective study consisted of cDNA or gDNA derived from T cells, B-cell-depleted T cells, or PBMCs. A freely available public database, intended as a resource for researchers studying the immune response to SARS-CoV-2, is where the repertoires were released. Where available, HLA class I and class II types were obtained from metadata supplied by the sample provider rather than from assay-based typing. Overall results and qualifications from the work: Clinical and demographic metadata were provided uncurated, with the amount varying by source and participant.

TCRbeta CDR3 regions were amplified from genomic DNA using the immunoSEQ Assay, a bias-controlled multiplex PCR. In the paper's pipeline: Within the assay, amplification of reference gene primers was used to estimate how many nucleated cells each sample contained. Sequence reads were collapsed and filtered to measure the absolute abundance of every unique TCRbeta CDR3 rearrangement. For each sample, productive Simpson clonality was calculated as the square root of Simpson's diversity index across productive rearrangements. This is the immuneACCESS table as TCRdb keeps it, with only in-frame sequences that have V and J called. A part of the clones is gone; compared with another copy, unresolved V genes explain less than half, and the rest is unexplained. The V and J calls and the clone size are those of that table, but D and trimming were determined from the DNA. The sample table shows about 46,000 clones, and 75% to 90% are seen once. More than 15% of the sample is held by the ten biggest clonotypes.

The collaborating institutions used their own protocols to collect whole blood in K2EDTA tubes. For TCRbeta analysis, collaborators shipped samples as frozen whole blood, isolated PBMCs, or DNA extracted from either of those sample types. V ends up 7 bases short and J 4 bases short, with an unmatched junction base count of 9. From the cysteine through the phenylalanine, the CDR3 covers 14 amino acids. Only the CDR3 part of the read is kept: 42 bases, read in frame from the first base. In the germline V gene, CDR1 corresponds to MGHRA and CDR2 to YSYEKL. Note on this clone: This clone's antigen is unknown. Base qualities are missing; no much larger clone stands one base away.

The clonotype comes from a human donor in a cohort sampled during active COVID-19. Input material: peripheral blood. The chain uses TRBV4-1 and TRBJ1-2, and TRBD1 aligns with 7 junction nucleotides. The DNA sequence follows: TGCGCCAGCAAACAGGGGACAGACACCTATGGCTACACCTTC. This is translated as CASKQGTDTYGYTF.